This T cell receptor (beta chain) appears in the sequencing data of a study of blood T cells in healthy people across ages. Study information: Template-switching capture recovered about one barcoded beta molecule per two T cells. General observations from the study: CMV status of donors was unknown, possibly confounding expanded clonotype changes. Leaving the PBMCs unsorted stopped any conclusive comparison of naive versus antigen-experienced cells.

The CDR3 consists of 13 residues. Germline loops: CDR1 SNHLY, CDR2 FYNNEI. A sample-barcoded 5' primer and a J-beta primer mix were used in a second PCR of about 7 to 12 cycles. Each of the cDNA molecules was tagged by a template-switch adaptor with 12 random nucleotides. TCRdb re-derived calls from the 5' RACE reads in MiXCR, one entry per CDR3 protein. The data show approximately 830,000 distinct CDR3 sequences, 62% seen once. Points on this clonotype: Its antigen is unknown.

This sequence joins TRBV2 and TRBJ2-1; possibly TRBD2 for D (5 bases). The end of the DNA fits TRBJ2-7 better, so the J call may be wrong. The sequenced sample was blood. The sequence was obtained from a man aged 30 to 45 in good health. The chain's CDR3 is CASSGPSQYEQYF. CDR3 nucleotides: TGTGCCAGCAGTGGTCCTAGCCAGTATGAGCAGTACTTC.